These T cell receptor beta chains were read from a single sample in a study of T cell repertoires in cytomegalovirus infection. TCRdb independently ran MiXCR on the reads; one entry per CDR3 protein. Among 300,000 or so distinct CDR3 sequences, about 23% were seen once, and the ten largest hold around 14%. Sequences were obtained from PBMCs. The receptors were sampled from a human donor in good health (CMV status not recorded). Some clones in this sample may be carry-over from other donors' samples. CDR3s include the opening cysteine and the closing phenylalanine or tryptophan. The order of the fields is V gene, J gene, CDR3 protein.

TRBV29-1	TRBJ2-5	CSVEFVAGETQYF
TRBV28	TRBJ2-5	CASRGPYQETQYF
TRBV12-3/TRBV12-4	TRBJ2-3	CASSLLRGAGTQYF
TRBV28	TRBJ2-5	CASSSRQGLETQYF
TRBV7-8	TRBJ2-1	CASSLGDRVRYNEQFF
TRBV10-3	TRBJ2-3	CAISEGLAGARDTQYF
TRBV7-3	TRBJ2-2	CASSRNSFRTGELFF
TRBV15	TRBJ1-2	CATSIFRGQGGYTF
TRBV20-1	TRBJ2-5	CSAQPISGLAVLGGQETQYF
TRBV7-2	TRBJ2-5	CASSLIGGGAGETQYF
TRBV28	TRBJ1-5	CASSPGPAAQHF
TRBV14	TRBJ1-3	CASSQDYKRRGNTIYF
TRBV20-1	TRBJ2-2	CSARGPGRATGELFF
TRBV7-2	TRBJ2-1	CASSPDIGTLGQFF
TRBV28	TRBJ2-3	CASSWGGSRTDTQYF
TRBV28	TRBJ1-2	CASSFQDRVYGYTF
TRBV7-4	TRBJ1-1	CASSFGVFRGLSTEAFF